The 26 T cell receptor beta chains listed next were all sequenced from one sample in a study of blood T cell repertoires in COVID-19. Sequencing was performed with immunoSEQ multiplex PCR; in TCRdb, only in-frame clones are kept and a portion is missing. The table has around 49,000 clones, roughly 80% seen once; the top ten hold about 5.8%. Sequencing used PBMCs or T cells enriched from blood (not recorded which). Receptors were obtained from a woman aged 45-65 years with acute COVID-19.

This clone was seen once. This sequence joins TRBV27 and TRBJ1-1, with D unclear. The CDR3 is 14 residues long. V was clipped by 0 bases and J by 4 bases, with 9 bases between them. Looked up from germline, CDR1 is MNHEY and CDR2 is SMNVEV (reference sequence). The CDR3: CASSLSRVRTEAFF. The CDR3 coding sequence is TGTGCCAGCAGTTTATCGAGGGTTCGCACTGAAGCTTTCTTT.

The V gene is TRBV10-2, the J gene TRBJ2-2, with D possibly matching TRBD1 (6 bases). Germline CDR1 is WSHSY and CDR2 is SAAADI. CDR3 length: 16 residues. The ends were cut back, 7 bases at V and 3 bases at J, with 18 bases in the middle. In DNA, the CDR3 is TGCGCCAGCACCTTGCTGTTTGGGGGCGACACCGGGGAGCTGTTTTTT. Protein: CASTLLFGGDTGELFF.

The V and J genes are TRBV30 and TRBJ1-5; D possibly corresponds to TRBD1 (5 bases). The CDR3 extends over 15 amino acids. The germline gives CDR1 GTSNPN, CDR2 SVGIG (reference sequence). Trimming took 3 bases from V and 2 from J, leaving 14 bases between them. The CDR3 is CAWSGRGTGNQPQHF. The CDR3 region has the DNA TGTGCCTGGAGCGGTAGGGGAACGGGCAATCAGCCCCAGCATTTT.

The chain combines TRBV28 with TRBJ1-3, with 8 bases fitting TRBD1. The V gene's germline CDR1 is MDHEN and CDR2 SYDVKM. The V gene end was trimmed by 10 bases and the J gene end by 0 bases; junction bases not matched to a gene: 23. The CDR3 spans 20 residues. The CDR3 nucleotides are TGTGCCACCACGTCATCCGGGACAGGCGACTGGGGTCTCTCTGGAAACACCATATATTTT. It encodes CATTSSGTGDWGLSGNTIYF.

The chain has TRBV29-1 and TRBJ1-2, with D possibly being TRBD1 (5 bases). Trimming shortened V by 8 bases and J by 3 bases, and 13 bases separated the two germline ends. Germline lookup yields CDR1 SQVTM and CDR2 ANQGSEA. The CDR3 totals 12 residues. The CDR3 DNA is TGCAGCTCTTCAGACAGAGACTATGGCTACACCTTC. It encodes CSSSDRDYGYTF.

This sequence joins TRBV7-8 and TRBJ1-1; no clear D. The ends were cut back, 5 bases at V and 2 bases at J, with 12 bases in the middle. The germline gives CDR1 SGHVS, CDR2 FQNEAQ. The CDR3 runs to 14 residues. In DNA form, the CDR3 reads TGTGCCAGCAGCCCCCTCCGGGGAAACACTGAAGCTTTCTTT. The encoded protein is CASSPLRGNTEAFF.

In its sample, this clone was seen a few times. The chain combines TRBV11-2 with TRBJ1-4; 10 nucleotides line up with TRBD1. This CDR3 spans 17 amino acids. The ends lost 5 bases at V and 5 bases at J; junction bases unmatched: 11. Germline values: CDR1 SGHAT, CDR2 FQNNGV. CDR3 sequence (DNA): TGTGCCAGCAGCCTAGGGGGACAGGGGTATAGGAATGAAAAACTGTTTTTT. This sequence encodes CASSLGGQGYRNEKLFF.

V usage is TRBV5-8 and J usage is TRBJ2-7, with D possibly TRBD1 on 5 matching bases. Trimming took off 4 bases at V and 3 bases at J, with 11 bases between the two ends. Germline assignment: CDR1 SGHTS and CDR2 YDEGEE. This CDR3 has 13 amino acids. CDR3 nucleotides: TGTGCCAGCAGCCGTGGACACCTCTACGAGCAGTACTTC. This translates into CASSRGHLYEQYF. Filled out from reference TRBV5-8 and TRBJ2-7, the complete variable domain reads EAGVTQSPTHLIKTRGQQATLRCSPISGHTSVYWYQQALGLGLQFLLWYDEGEERNRGNFPPRFSGRQFPNYSSELNVNALELEDSALYLCASSRGHLYEQYFGPGTRLTVT.

This chain links TRBV19 with TRBJ2-7; 7 bases are a match to TRBD2. The CDR3 runs 16 residues. J was trimmed by 0 bases and V by 0 bases; bases with no gene match: 5. Looked up from germline, CDR1 is LNHDA and CDR2 is SQIVND (reference sequence). CDR3 amino acids: CASSIDGGGHSYEQYF. Written as DNA, the CDR3 is TGTGCCAGTAGTATAGATGGCGGGGGTCACTCCTACGAGCAGTACTTC.

This clone was found once. The chain has TRBV9 and TRBJ2-2; 7 nucleotides agree with TRBD2. The V segment lost 0 bases and the J segment 1 base; nucleotides outside the gene matches: 3. CDR3 length equals 16 residues. Germline CDR1 and CDR2: SGDLS and YYNGEE. CDR3 sequence (DNA): TGTGCCAGCAGCGTAGAAGCGGGGAAGAACACCGGGGAGCTGTTTTTT. Protein product: CASSVEAGKNTGELFF. The full variable domain, completed using reference TRBV9 and TRBJ2-2, is DSGVTQTPKHLITATGQRVTLRCSPRSGDLSVYWYQQSLDQGLQFLIQYYNGEERAKGNILERFSAQQFPDLHSELNLSSLELGDSALYFCASSVEAGKNTGELFFGEGSRLTVL.

CDR3 DNA sequence: TGTGCCAGCAGCCAATTTGACAGGGTGAACACCGGGGAGCTGTTTTTT. Protein: CASSQFDRVNTGELFF. V usage is TRBV3-1 (or the pseudogene TRBV3-2) and J usage is TRBJ2-2, with TRBD1 identical over 7 bases. J was trimmed by 1 base and V by 2 bases; bases with no gene match: 4. CDR1 and CDR2 from the germline V gene are LGHDT and YNNKEL (reference sequence). This CDR3 is built from 16 residues.

The chain joins TRBV5-1 to TRBJ2-1; tentative D call: TRBD2 (6 bases). CDR3 length equals 14 residues. The ends were cut back, 3 bases at V and 7 bases at J, with 14 bases in the middle. Germline CDR1 SGHRS, CDR2 YFSETQ. The DNA for the CDR3 is TGCGCCAGCAGCTCCCCGGGACTTCTTAATGAGCAGTTCTTC. This sequence encodes CASSSPGLLNEQFF.

The V gene is TRBV27, the J gene TRBJ2-7; TRBD2 might be the D (5 bases). The CDR3 runs to 14 residues. Looked up from germline, CDR1 is MNHEY and CDR2 is SMNVEV (reference sequence). Trimming removed 4 bases from V and 2 bases from J, with 12 bases in between. CDR3 amino acids: CASSSGSNPYEQYF. In DNA, the CDR3 is TGTGCCAGCAGTTCGGGGTCTAATCCCTACGAGCAGTACTTC.

With regard to this clone: Germline and junction disagree at one end, which may indicate a read error. The V call is TRBV7-7, the J call TRBJ2-2, with 12 bases fitting TRBD2. Germline V gene sequence: CDR1 SSHAT, CDR2 FNYEAQ (reference sequence). The length of the CDR3 is 15 residues. CDR3 residues: CASSSTSGGSGELFF. The DNA of the CDR3 is TGTGCTAGCAGCTCGACTAGCGGGGGATCCGGGGAGCTGTTTTTT.

The chain is built from TRBV5-1 and TRBJ2-7; 12 bases map to TRBD2. This CDR3 spans 17 amino acids. Germline V gene lookup returns CDR1 SGHRS and CDR2 YFSETQ. The V and J ends lost 4 bases and 7 bases, in that order; junction bases with no gene match: 15. This CDR3 is CASSRSTSGGPEGEQYF. DNA for the CDR3: TGCGCCAGCAGCCGCTCCACTAGCGGGGGGCCGGAGGGGGAGCAGTACTTC.

The V gene is TRBV7-9, the J gene TRBJ2-5; 9 nucleotides align to TRBD2. The germline gives CDR1 SEHNR, CDR2 FQNEAQ (reference sequence). V was clipped by 4 bases and J by 2 bases; unmatched bases: 11. This CDR3 is 17 amino acids long. The CDR3: CASSSLTSGGIQETQYF. The DNA for the CDR3 is TGTGCCAGCAGCTCCCTTACAAGCGGGGGGATACAAGAGACCCAGTACTTC.

The chain links TRBV10-3 to TRBJ1-5; D perhaps matches TRBD1 (5 bases). The germline V gene encodes CDR1 ENHRY and CDR2 SYGVKD. The CDR3 loop spans 12 amino acids. The germline V and J ends were trimmed by 4 bases and 7 bases, with 8 bases remaining between them. CDR3 sequence reads: CAISGGEQPQHF. The CDR3 DNA reads TGTGCCATCAGTGGGGGCGAGCAGCCCCAGCATTTT.

V usage is TRBV10-3 and J usage is TRBJ2-3; D is unclear. CDR3 length equals 19 residues. Between the trimmed V and J ends, which lost 0 bases and 0 bases, there was a span of 19 bases. CDR1 and CDR2 from the germline V gene are ENHRY and SYGVKD. In nucleotides, the CDR3 is TGTGCCATCAGTGAGTCCCACCTCCGGGTGGAACATAGCACAGATACGCAGTATTTT. Encoded protein: CAISESHLRVEHSTDTQYF.

V and J are TRBV7-6 and TRBJ2-1; D remains ambiguous. The V gene's germline CDR1 is SGHVS and CDR2 FNYEAQ. The V end lost 1 base, the J end lost 4 bases, and 14 bases lay between the germline ends. This CDR3 comprises 16 residues. The CDR3 coding sequence is TGTGCCAGCAGCTTAGATTTTTTGGCGGCATACAATGAGCAGTTCTTC. Translated: CASSLDFLAAYNEQFF.

The chain employs TRBV4-2 and TRBJ1-4; D ambiguous. The CDR3 is 14 amino acids. CDR1 is LGHNA, CDR2 YNFKEQ, per germline. Trimming took off 0 bases at V and 8 bases at J, with 10 bases between the two ends. The CDR3 here is CASSQDPLEEKLFF. In nucleotides, the CDR3 is TGTGCCAGCAGCCAAGATCCTCTAGAAGAAAAACTGTTTTTT.

The V and J genes are TRBV28 and TRBJ1-2, with a tentative D call TRBD1 (6 bases). CDR1 is MDHEN and CDR2 is SYDVKM in the germline V gene. This CDR3 is built from 13 residues. V shed 4 bases and J shed 3 bases, with 9 bases lying between them. CDR3 in amino acids: CASSSHRDYGYTF. The CDR3 coding sequence is TGTGCCAGCAGTTCGCACAGGGACTATGGCTACACCTTC.

There are a few counts of this clone. Written as DNA, the CDR3 is TGTGCCAGCTCACCTAAGCTAGCGGGGGACGAGCAGTTCTTC. Amino acid sequence: CASSPKLAGDEQFF. The chain is built from TRBV18 and TRBJ2-1; 10 nucleotides align to TRBD2. The CDR3 sequence is 14 residues long. V trimming: 3 bases; J trimming: 10 bases; junction bases outside the gene matches: 6. Germline V gene sequence: CDR1 KGHSH, CDR2 LQKENI.

The V and J genes are TRBV7-9 and TRBJ2-7; TRBD1 aligns across 8 bases. The CDR3 runs 13 residues. Trimming cost V 5 bases and J 6 bases; bases outside gene matches: 6. Per germline, CDR1 SEHNR and CDR2 FQNEAQ (reference sequence). CDR3 residues: CASSPGQDPEQYF. CDR3 coding DNA: TGTGCCAGCAGCCCGGGACAGGATCCCGAGCAGTACTTC.

The chain has TRBV2 and TRBJ1-3, with no clear D. Germline V gene lookup returns CDR1 SNHLY and CDR2 FYNNEI. V lost 7 bases to trimming and J lost 4 bases, with 8 bases between them. There are 12 residues in the CDR3. The CDR3 sequence is CASKAGGNTIYF. The CDR3 DNA reads TGTGCCAGCAAGGCCGGGGGAAACACCATATATTTT.

The J gene is TRBJ2-1, the V gene TRBV14; 7 bases map to TRBD1. The CDR3 spans 17 residues. V gave up 4 bases and J gave up 3 bases; unmatched junction bases: 12. Germline CDR1 reads SGHDN; CDR2 reads FVKESK. In nucleotides, the CDR3 is TGTGCCAGCAGCCGAATTAACGAGGGGGCGCGCTACAATGAGCAGTTCTTC. It yields the protein CASSRINEGARYNEQFF.

This chain joins TRBV19 and TRBJ1-4; 9 nucleotides line up with TRBD1. J was trimmed by 6 bases and V by 3 bases; bases with no gene match: 5. This CDR3 has 15 amino acids. Germline CDR1 LNHDA, CDR2 SQIVND (reference sequence). The CDR3 reads CASSMTTGGYEKLFF. The CDR3, as DNA: TGTGCCAGTAGTATGACAACAGGGGGCTATGAAAAACTGTTTTTT. The complete variable domain, with remaining parts taken from reference TRBV19 and TRBJ1-4, reads DGGITQSPKYLFRKEGQNVTLSCEQNLNHDAMYWYRQDPGQGLRLIYYSQIVNDFQKGDIAEGYSVSREKKESFPLTVTSAQKNPTAFYLCASSMTTGGYEKLFFGSGTQLSVL.